Below are 5 T cell receptor beta chains sequenced from a single sample in a study of shared clonotypes between healthy human individuals. The repertoire was sequenced with immunoSEQ multiplex PCR; TCRdb's copy has only in-frame clones and lacks some. Here the sample spans over a million clones, approximately 68% being singletons. Specimen: memory CD4+ T cells sorted from blood. The subset was: CD45RA-negative fraction. The receptors here all came from a man aged 18-30 years in good health.

The CDR3 is CASSLLNEQFF. CDR3 sequence (DNA): TGTGCCAGCAGCTTGTTGAATGAGCAGTTCTTC. V and J are TRBV5-8 and TRBJ2-1; D uncertain. Deletions cut 1 base from V and 7 bases from J, with 3 bases between. Per the germline V gene, CDR1 is SGHTS and CDR2 is YDEGEE. The CDR3 consists of 11 residues.

V gene TRBV2 combines with J gene TRBJ1-2; 9 nucleotides align to TRBD1. Trimming took 8 bases from V and 4 from J; bases not matched to a gene: 8. This CDR3 is 14 amino acids long. CDR1 and CDR2 (germline): SNHLY, FYNNEI. In DNA, the CDR3 is TGTGCCAGCGGAGACAGGGGGGTTGGCTATGGCTACACCTTC. Protein product: CASGDRGVGYGYTF.

The V and J genes are TRBV28 and TRBJ1-2; tentatively, D is TRBD1 (5 bases). The length of the CDR3 is 16 residues. Germline values: CDR1 MDHEN, CDR2 SYDVKM. Trimming pared 5 bases from V and 4 bases from J, leaving 20 bases between. As DNA, the CDR3 is TGTGCCAGCAGTCCAGGGACGGGCAGCTACCTCTATGGCTACACCTTC. This sequence encodes CASSPGTGSYLYGYTF.

Comments on this clone: The same CDR3 also results from other DNA sequences found in this sample. This chain uses TRBV5-1 with TRBJ1-1; TRBD1 matches 9 bases. CDR1 SGHRS and CDR2 YFSETQ come from the germline V gene. CDR3 length equals 14 residues. With V trimmed by 4 bases and J by 4 bases, 5 bases remained unmatched. CDR3 in amino acids: CASSPTGGGTEAFF. DNA of the CDR3: TGCGCCAGCAGCCCGACAGGGGGTGGCACTGAAGCTTTCTTT.

This clone was picked up many times. The CDR3: CSVEGGAHGYTF. The CDR3 bases are TGCAGCGTGGAGGGAGGGGCCCATGGCTACACCTTC. The V gene is TRBV29-1, the J gene TRBJ1-2; possibly TRBD1 for D (5 bases). CDR1 SQVTM and CDR2 ANQGSEA come from the germline V gene. The CDR3 contains 12 residues. The V gene lost 6 bases and the J gene lost 6 bases, with 14 bases spanning the gap.